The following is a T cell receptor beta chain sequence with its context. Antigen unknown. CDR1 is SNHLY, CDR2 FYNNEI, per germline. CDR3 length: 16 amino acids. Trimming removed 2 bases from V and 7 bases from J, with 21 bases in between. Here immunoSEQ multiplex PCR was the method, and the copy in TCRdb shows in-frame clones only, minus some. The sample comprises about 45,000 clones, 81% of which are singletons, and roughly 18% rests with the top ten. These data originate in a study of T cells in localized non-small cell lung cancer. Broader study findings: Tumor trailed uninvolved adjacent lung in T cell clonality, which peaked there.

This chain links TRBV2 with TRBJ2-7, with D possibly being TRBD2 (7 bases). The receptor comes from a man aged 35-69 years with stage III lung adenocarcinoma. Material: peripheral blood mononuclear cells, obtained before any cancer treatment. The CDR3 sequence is CASSESPTGRGREQYF. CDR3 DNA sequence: TGTGCCAGCAGTGAATCCCCCACAGGGAGGGGGAGGGAGCAGTACTTC.